These 23 T cell receptor beta chains came from one sample sequenced in a study of OX40 agonist ivuxolimab in advanced cancers. The library relied on the immunoSEQ multiplex PCR assay. TCRdb's version of the immuneACCESS table is confined to in-frame rearrangements and falls short of the full clone set. An unresolved V gene accounts for under half of the shortfall where checked; the remainder is of unknown origin. The sample includes about 80,000 clones, with 83% observed a single time. 0.76% of the sample belongs to the ten largest clones. The sequencing used CD4+ or CD8+ T cells sorted from blood, collected in a trial of the OX40 agonist ivuxolimab. All receptors come from an adult with an advanced solid tumor such as melanoma, head and neck, liver or kidney cancer.

This clone was recorded only once. The chain recombines TRBV14 with TRBJ1-6; maybe TRBD1 (5 bases). The CDR3 has 15 amino acids. The germline CDR1 and CDR2 sequences are SGHDN and FVKESK. The germline V and J ends were trimmed by 0 bases and 10 bases, with 13 bases remaining between them. The CDR3 DNA is TGTGCCAGCAGCCAAGATAGGCCAGGGAACTCACCCCTCCACTTT. The encoded protein is CASSQDRPGNSPLHF.

The chain has TRBV6-5 and TRBJ2-3; 8 nucleotides align to TRBD2. The CDR3 contains 15 residues. V lost 5 bases, J lost 6 bases, and 10 bases stayed unmatched. Germline assignment: CDR1 MNHEY and CDR2 SVGAGI. CDR3 in amino acids: CASSGLAPPRDTQYF. The CDR3 DNA reads as TGTGCCAGCAGTGGACTAGCTCCCCCGCGGGATACGCAGTATTTT.

This sequence joins TRBV6-6 and TRBJ2-7, with D maybe TRBD1 (6 bases). This CDR3 is 12 amino acids long. Trimming took off 6 bases at V and 3 bases at J, with 9 bases between the two ends. The germline V gene has CDR1 MNHNY and CDR2 SVGAGI (reference sequence). CDR3: CASSQQGYEQYF. In nucleotides, the CDR3 is TGTGCCAGCAGCCAACAGGGCTACGAGCAGTACTTC.

The chain carries TRBV27 and TRBJ2-1; D possibly corresponds to TRBD2 (5 bases). The CDR3 sequence is 16 residues long. Germline assignment: CDR1 MNHEY and CDR2 SMNVEV (reference sequence). Deletions cut 3 bases from V and 0 bases from J, with 12 bases between. Here the CDR3 reads CASSFAGESSYNEQFF. CDR3 bases: TGTGCCAGCAGTTTTGCCGGGGAAAGCTCCTACAATGAGCAGTTCTTC.

V gene TRBV7-9 combines with J gene TRBJ2-1; 11 bases fit TRBD2. Trimming at V came to 1 base and at J to 4 bases, leaving 3 bases not matched to a gene. The CDR3 extends over 16 amino acids. Germline CDR1 SEHNR, CDR2 FQNEAQ (reference sequence). CDR3 coding DNA: TGTGCCAGCAGCTTAGACGTAGCGGGGGGGTACAATGAGCAGTTCTTC. This codes for CASSLDVAGGYNEQFF.

There are a few counts of this clone. The V and J genes are TRBV27 and TRBJ1-1; D not certain. The CDR3 extends over 15 amino acids. The V gene lost 0 bases and the J gene lost 2 bases, with 10 bases spanning the gap. CDR1 is MNHEY and CDR2 is SMNVEV in the germline V gene (reference sequence). The CDR3 DNA follows: TGTGCCAGCAGTTTATCTGGCCCTATTAACACTGAAGCTTTCTTT. Translated: CASSLSGPINTEAFF.

The genes are TRBV9 and TRBJ2-1; 10 nucleotides match TRBD2. Germline V gene sequence: CDR1 SGDLS, CDR2 YYNGEE. J lost 2 bases, V lost 2 bases, and 1 base had no gene match. CDR3 size: 15 residues. CDR3 sequence: CASSVGTSAYNEQFF. CDR3 coding DNA: TGTGCCAGCAGCGTGGGGACTAGCGCCTACAATGAGCAGTTCTTC.

J is TRBJ1-2 and V is TRBV5-1; weak D call: TRBD1 (5 bases). V dropped 4 bases and J dropped 6 bases, with 19 bases sitting between them. The CDR3 sequence is 15 residues long. Germline V gives CDR1 SGHRS, CDR2 YFSETQ. The CDR3, as DNA: TGCGCCAGCAGCGCCCCAGGTGGCGGGGCCGATGGCTACACCTTC. Translation gives CASSAPGGGADGYTF.

V is TRBV6-4 and J is TRBJ1-5; D gene ambiguous. Germline V gene sequence: CDR1 MRHNA, CDR2 SNTAGT. The CDR3 has 14 residues. The V and J ends lost 3 bases and 2 bases respectively, with 8 bases between them. CDR3 DNA: TGTGCCAGCAGTGAGACACGAGGCAATCAGCCCCAGCATTTT. Protein product: CASSETRGNQPQHF.

The chain is built from TRBV10-3 and TRBJ2-1; TRBD1 might be the D (6 bases). V lost 2 bases and J 7 bases, leaving 12 bases between the germline ends. The CDR3 is 14 residues long. Germline V gives CDR1 ENHRY, CDR2 SYGVKD. The CDR3: CAISETSRGNEQFF. The CDR3 nucleotides read TGTGCCATCAGTGAGACGTCCAGGGGAAATGAGCAGTTCTTC.

V gene TRBV28 combines with J gene TRBJ2-7; TRBD1 aligns across 10 bases. The CDR3 extends over 14 amino acids. V lost 6 bases to trimming and J lost 5 bases; unmatched junction nucleotides: 7. The germline V gene encodes CDR1 MDHEN and CDR2 SYDVKM. The CDR3 spells CASSPRQGAHEQYF. The CDR3 coding sequence is TGTGCCAGCAGCCCCAGACAGGGGGCCCACGAGCAGTACTTC.

This rearrangement joins TRBV5-4 to TRBJ1-2; D perhaps matches TRBD1 (5 bases). Per the germline V gene, CDR1 is SGHNT and CDR2 is YYREEE (reference sequence). The CDR3 runs to 12 residues. Trimming removed 5 bases from V and 7 bases from J, with 12 bases in between. CDR3 DNA: TGTGCCAGCAGGGCCCCAGGGAGTGGCTACACCTTC. It is translated as CASRAPGSGYTF.

CDR3 residues: CASSHPQGMNTEAFF. CDR3 DNA sequence: TGCGCCAGCAGCCACCCCCAAGGTATGAACACTGAAGCTTTCTTT. The chain uses TRBV5-1 and TRBJ1-1; D gene unclear. The germline gives CDR1 SGHRS, CDR2 YFSETQ. Between the trimmed V and J ends, which lost 4 bases and 0 bases, there was a span of 13 bases. The CDR3 runs 15 residues.

This chain joins TRBV29-1 and TRBJ2-1; D perhaps matches TRBD2 (5 bases). Germline values: CDR1 SQVTM, CDR2 ANQGSEA. Trimming shortened V by 5 bases and J by 2 bases, and 7 bases separated the two germline ends. The CDR3 covers 12 residues. The CDR3 region is CSVRGAYNEQFF. DNA of the CDR3: TGCAGCGTTCGGGGAGCCTACAATGAGCAGTTCTTC.

The chain joins TRBV30 to TRBJ2-6; possible D gene TRBD2, 5 bases. The V end lost 5 bases, the J end lost 0 bases, and 11 bases lay between the germline ends. The CDR3 sequence is 15 residues long. Germline-derived CDR1 and CDR2 are GTSNPN and SVGIG (reference sequence). The CDR3 DNA sequence: TGTGCCTGGTCCTCGGGGTCCTCTGGGGCCAACGTCCTGACTTTC. This codes for CAWSSGSSGANVLTF.

The rearrangement joins TRBV6-6 to TRBJ1-2; D remains unclear. CDR3 length: 15 residues. From germline, CDR1 is MNHNY and CDR2 SVGAGI (reference sequence). V was clipped by 6 bases and J by 5 bases, with 19 bases between them. The chain's CDR3 is CASSSHSQRLYGYTF. CDR3 in DNA: TGTGCCAGCAGCTCCCACTCCCAGCGGCTATATGGCTACACCTTC.

The chain employs TRBV4-2 and TRBJ2-4, with TRBD2 as a possible D gene (7 bases). Trimming took off 3 bases at V and 0 bases at J, with 24 bases between the two ends. In germline, CDR1 is LGHNA, CDR2 YNFKEQ. CDR3 length: 20 residues. CDR3 region: CASSHPVGGGRALAKNIQYF. Here the CDR3 DNA reads TGTGCCAGCAGCCACCCGGTGGGAGGGGGAAGGGCCCTAGCCAAAAACATTCAGTACTTC.

As regards this clone: One end of the junction does not line up with germline, which may come from a read error. This sample includes further DNA sequences coding for the same CDR3. The chain joins TRBV2 to TRBJ1-1; the match to TRBD1 covers 7 bases. The CDR3 is 15 amino acids. CDR1 and CDR2 from the germline V gene are SNHLY and FYNNEI. DNA of the CDR3: TGTGCCAGCAGTGTGACCGGGACAGCGAACACTGAAGCCTTCTTT. Amino acids: CASSVTGTANTEAFF.

V is TRBV19 and J is TRBJ1-1; D gene ambiguous. V was trimmed by 8 bases and J by 6 bases, leaving 10 bases between them. Germline V gene sequence: CDR1 LNHDA, CDR2 SQIVND (reference sequence). The CDR3 has 11 amino acids. CDR3 bases: TGTGCCAGTGCCGGGCGGGCTGAAGCTTTCTTT. Its protein product is CASAGRAEAFF. The whole variable domain, filled in from reference TRBV19 and TRBJ1-1, reads DGGITQSPKYLFRKEGQNVTLSCEQNLNHDAMYWYRQDPGQGLRLIYYSQIVNDFQKGDIAEGYSVSREKKESFPLTVTSAQKNPTAFYLCASAGRAEAFFGQGTRLTVV.

The chain is built from TRBV7-2 and TRBJ2-2; 8 positions agree with TRBD2. The CDR3 is 15 amino acids. Germline CDR1 and CDR2: SGHTA and FQGNSA. The V segment lost 5 bases and the J segment 1 base; nucleotides outside the gene matches: 3. The CDR3 DNA reads as TGTGCCAGCAGCAAACTAGCGGTGAACACCGGGGAGCTGTTTTTT. Residues: CASSKLAVNTGELFF.

The chain couples TRBV7-6 to TRBJ2-7, with 8 bases that match TRBD1. The CDR3 loop spans 15 amino acids. V trimming: 4 bases; J trimming: 2 bases; junction bases outside the gene matches: 7. The germline V gene encodes CDR1 SGHVS and CDR2 FNYEAQ. Here the CDR3 DNA reads TGTGCCAGCAGCTCTTTAGACAGGGGCACCTACGAGCAGTACTTC. Its protein is CASSSLDRGTYEQYF. Based on the CDR3 plus reference TRBV7-6 and TRBJ2-7, the full variable domain is GAGVSQSPRYKVTKRGQDVALRCDPISGHVSLYWYRQALGQGPEFLTYFNYEAQQDKSGLPNDRFSAERPEGSISTLTIQRTEQRDSAMYRCASSSLDRGTYEQYFGPGTRLTVT.

The genes are TRBV11-2 and TRBJ2-7, with unresolved D. The germline gives CDR1 SGHAT, CDR2 FQNNGV. With 6 bases removed from V and 4 bases from J, the gap between germline ends came to 13 bases. CDR3 length: 13 amino acids. In DNA form, the CDR3 reads TGTGCCAGCAGTCATGTACTTTGGTACGAGCAGTACTTC. Its translation is CASSHVLWYEQYF.

The rearrangement uses TRBV6-6 and TRBJ2-5, with TRBD1 matching over 9 bases. CDR3 length: 13 amino acids. Germline trimming cut 6 bases from V and 4 bases from J; bases unmatched to any gene: 3. CDR1 MNHNY and CDR2 SVGAGI come from the germline V gene (reference sequence). CDR3 nucleotides: TGTGCCAGCAGGTACAGGGGGCGAGAGACCCAGTACTTC. Translation: CASRYRGRETQYF.